Each of the 32 T cell receptor beta chains below was sequenced from the same sample in a study of CD8 T cells in ankylosing spondylitis. Study-wide findings and caveats: Roughly 8 highly homologous variants made up a TCR beta motif that seemed to typify ankylosing spondylitis blood.

Antigen specificity for these receptors is unknown. TCRdb independently ran MiXCR on the 5' RACE reads; one entry per CDR3 protein. Of some 220,000 distinct CDR3 sequences listed, about 7% are singletons. Sample: blood, either unsorted or a sorted T cell fraction (not recorded which). These TCRs come from a male donor with ankylosing spondylitis.

This clonotype was detected many times. The CDR3 DNA follows: TGTGCCAGCGGACAGGGATCCGGGGAGCTGTTTTTT. Protein: CASGQGSGELFF. This sequence joins TRBV13 and TRBJ2-2, with 8 bases identical to TRBD1. After removal of 8 bases from V and 6 bases from J, the junction contained 2 bases not matched to a gene. CDR1 PRHDT and CDR2 FYEKMQ come from the germline V gene (reference sequence). The CDR3 consists of 12 residues. Full variable domain (outside the CDR3, taken from reference TRBV13 and TRBJ2-2): AAGVIQSPRHLIKEKRETATLKCYPIPRHDTVYWYQQGPGQDPQFLISFYEKMQSDKGSIPDRFSAQQFSDYHSELNMSSLELGDSALYFCASGQGSGELFFGEGSRLTVL.

In its sample, this clonotype was seen many times. For the CDR3, the DNA is TGCGCCAGCAGCCATCGATTGCAGGCAAGCAATCAGCCCCAGCATTTT. Protein product: CASSHRLQASNQPQHF. The V gene is TRBV4-1, the J gene TRBJ1-5; D gene unclear. Between the trimmed V and J ends, which lost 3 bases and 1 base, there was a span of 13 bases. Germline V gene data show CDR1 as MGHRA and CDR2 as YSYEKL. The CDR3 is made up of 16 amino acids.

In its sample, this clonotype was seen a few times. The chain has TRBV6-5 and TRBJ2-1; TRBD2 agrees at 10 bases. The ends lost 4 bases at V and 4 bases at J; junction bases unmatched: 7. Germline V gene lookup returns CDR1 MNHEY and CDR2 SVGAGI. This CDR3 comprises 16 residues. CDR3 protein: CASSFAGTSVYNEQFF. As DNA, the CDR3 is TGTGCCAGCAGTTTTGCCGGGACTAGCGTTTACAATGAGCAGTTCTTC.

This clonotype appeared a few times. CDR3 in amino acids: CASSLHPRLAGYNEQFF. The CDR3, as DNA: TGTGCCAGCAGTTTACATCCCCGACTAGCGGGCTACAATGAGCAGTTCTTC. The chain uses TRBV27 and TRBJ2-1; 10 nucleotides line up with TRBD2. The CDR3 runs 17 residues. The junction had 7 bases not matched to a gene; V was cut back by 2 bases and J by 3 bases. CDR1 is MNHEY and CDR2 is SMNVEV in the germline V gene (reference sequence).

This clonotype came up a few times. The V and J genes are TRBV4-3 and TRBJ2-2; D gene unclear. There are 17 residues in the CDR3. Germline V gives CDR1 LGHNA, CDR2 YSLEER. Deletions cut 0 bases from V and 5 bases from J, with 16 bases between. The CDR3 DNA follows: TGCGCCAGCAGCCAAGATCGAGGCGAACTTGGGACCGGGGAGCTGTTTTTT. This codes for CASSQDRGELGTGELFF.

With respect to this clonotype: A much larger clone lies one base from this, so it may be a read error. Because the CDR3 is missing its conserved closing phenylalanine or tryptophan, this is likely a read error. The chain couples TRBV14 to TRBJ2-1; the match to TRBD2 covers 10 bases. After removal of 2 bases from V and 5 bases from J, the junction contained 3 bases not matched to a gene. The CDR3 consists of 15 residues. CDR1 and CDR2 (germline): SGHDN, FVKESK. This CDR3 reads CASSQLGLADNEQFS. For the CDR3, the DNA is TGTGCCAGCAGCCAACTCGGACTAGCGGACAATGAGCAGTTCTCC.

Remarks on this clonotype: Possible read error: a much larger clone is one base away. V usage is TRBV6-5 and J usage is TRBJ2-2; 7 positions agree with TRBD1. CDR1 and CDR2 (germline): MNHEY, SVGAGI. The CDR3 spans 15 residues. V dropped 4 bases and J dropped 6; count of bases not matched to a gene: 8. The CDR3: CASSSDRRRAGELFF. The CDR3 DNA sequence: TGTGCCAGCAGTTCGGACAGGAGGCGCGCCGGGGAGCTGTTTTTT.

This clonotype was seen many times. The V call is TRBV28, the J call TRBJ2-5, with D perhaps assigned TRBD1 or TRBD2 (5 bases each). The CDR3 is 14 residues long. CDR1 and CDR2 from the germline V gene are MDHEN and SYDVKM. V lost 6 bases, J lost 5 bases, and 16 bases lay in between. CDR3 DNA: TGTGCCAGCAGCCGGACACTAAGAGGGGAGACCCAGTACTTC. Its protein product is CASSRTLRGETQYF.

The rearrangement uses TRBV7-9 and TRBJ2-7; D remains unclear. Germline V gene sequence: CDR1 SEHNR, CDR2 FQNEAQ (reference sequence). The CDR3 runs to 14 residues. Trimming stripped 5 bases from V and 3 bases from J, with 14 bases between. The CDR3 reads CASSAGLLCYEQYF. The CDR3 DNA sequence: TGTGCCAGCAGCGCCGGGCTCCTCTGCTACGAGCAGTACTTC.

This clonotype was detected ten times or more. V is TRBV6-5 and J is TRBJ1-1, with 7 bases matching TRBD1. This CDR3 is 15 amino acids long. J lost 3 bases, V lost 0 bases, and 4 bases had no gene match. CDR1 and CDR2 (germline): MNHEY, SVGAGI. The CDR3 is CASSYSQGVDTEAFF. CDR3 bases: TGTGCCAGCAGTTACTCTCAGGGGGTTGACACTGAAGCTTTCTTT.

This clonotype was observed a few times. The chain employs TRBV4-1 and TRBJ1-2, with D unresolved. The CDR3 totals 14 residues. Germline V gene sequence: CDR1 MGHRA, CDR2 YSYEKL. Trimming took off 1 base at V and 2 bases at J, with 8 bases between the two ends. The CDR3 bases are TGCGCCAGCAGCCAAGGTCCAGTAAACTATGGCTACACCTTC. As protein: CASSQGPVNYGYTF.

This clonotype was found many times. The chain employs TRBV3-1 and TRBJ1-5; D uncertain. The CDR3 loop spans 13 amino acids. Germline CDR1 reads LGHDT; CDR2 reads YNNKEL (reference sequence). V dropped 1 base and J dropped 6 bases, with 7 bases sitting between them. The CDR3 loop reads CASSQGKVQPQHF. The CDR3, as DNA: TGTGCCAGCAGCCAAGGCAAGGTTCAGCCCCAGCATTTT.

This clonotype occurred many times. The V gene is TRBV5-1, the J gene TRBJ2-2; tentative D call: TRBD2 (7 bases). CDR3 length: 16 amino acids. Germline V lookup: CDR1 SGHRS, CDR2 YFSETQ. Trimming pared 2 bases from V and 6 bases from J, leaving 17 bases between. CDR3 sequence (DNA): TGCGCCAGCAGCTTTGTCGGGGGGCACAGGTCCGGGGAGCTGTTTTTT. It yields the protein CASSFVGGHRSGELFF. Combining the CDR3 with reference TRBV5-1 and TRBJ2-2 gives the whole variable domain KAGVTQTPRYLIKTRGQQVTLSCSPISGHRSVSWYQQTPGQGLQFLFEYFSETQRNKGNFPGRFSGRQFSNSRSEMNVSTLELGDSALYLCASSFVGGHRSGELFFGEGSRLTVL.

This chain connects TRBV29-1 to TRBJ1-2; D is ambiguous. This CDR3 region has 10 residues. CDR1 is SQVTM, CDR2 ANQGSEA, per germline. V gave up 5 bases and J gave up 6 bases, with 7 bases separating them. Here the CDR3 DNA reads TGCAGCGTTAGGCGGGATGGCTACACCTTC. Amino acid sequence: CSVRRDGYTF.

This clonotype was seen ten or more times. This chain connects TRBV5-5 to TRBJ2-3; D gene uncertain. The CDR3 spans 12 residues. The V gene's germline CDR1 is SGHKS and CDR2 YYEKEE (reference sequence). Trimming took off 2 bases at V and 4 bases at J, with 5 bases between the two ends. DNA for the CDR3: TGTGCCAGCAGCTTCCGATCAGATACGCAGTATTTT. Translation gives CASSFRSDTQYF.

This clonotype was recorded at least ten times. V and J are TRBV20-1 and TRBJ1-5; D is ambiguous. In germline, CDR1 is DFQATT, CDR2 SNEGSKA (reference sequence). Between the trimmed V and J ends, which lost 3 bases and 0 bases, there was a span of 9 bases. The CDR3 extends over 14 amino acids. CDR3 loop: CSARGGFSNQPQHF. In DNA form, the CDR3 reads TGCAGTGCTAGGGGAGGGTTTAGCAATCAGCCCCAGCATTTT.

This clonotype was seen ten or more times. This chain links TRBV29-1 with TRBJ1-1; D uncertain. CDR1 and CDR2 from the germline V gene are SQVTM and ANQGSEA. CDR3 size: 11 residues. Trimming cost V 7 bases and J 1 base, with 7 bases left between them. CDR3 sequence reads: CSGYKNTEAFF. In DNA, the CDR3 is TGCAGCGGTTACAAGAACACTGAAGCTTTCTTT.

With regard to this clonotype: Lacking the conserved final phenylalanine or tryptophan, this CDR3 likely reflects a read error. The gene calls are TRBV4-2 and TRBJ2-5; 10 bases align to TRBD1. Losses at the gene ends were 3 bases for V and 5 bases for J; bases not matched to a gene: 3. The length of the CDR3 is 14 residues. Germline values: CDR1 LGHNA, CDR2 YNFKEQ. The CDR3 is CASSQTGGIETQYL. The DNA for the CDR3 is TGTGCCAGCAGCCAGACAGGGGGCATCGAGACCCAGTACCTC.

The sample holds a few counts of this clonotype. V and J are TRBV30 and TRBJ2-7; D is possibly TRBD1 (5 bases). Germline CDR1 reads GTSNPN; CDR2 reads SVGIG (reference sequence). Trimming stripped 4 bases from V and 0 bases from J, with 7 bases between. This CDR3 spans 12 amino acids. DNA of the CDR3: TGTGCCTGGATGGGGCCCTCCTACGAGCAGTACTTC. Protein: CAWMGPSYEQYF. Variable domain in full (rest from reference TRBV30 and TRBJ2-7): SQTIHQWPATLVQPVGSPLSLECTVEGTSNPNLYWYRQAAGRGLQLLFYSVGIGQISSEVPQNLSASRPQDRQFILSSKKLLLSDSGFYLCAWMGPSYEQYFGPGTRLTVT.

This clonotype was seen ten or more times. The rearrangement links TRBV4-3 to TRBJ2-1; TRBD2 matches at 10 bases. Per germline, CDR1 LGHNA and CDR2 YSLEER. Losses at the gene ends were 3 bases for V and 0 bases for J; bases not matched to a gene: 5. The CDR3 runs to 17 residues. The CDR3 loop reads CASSQKLAGSSYNEQFF. In DNA form, the CDR3 reads TGCGCCAGCAGCCAGAAACTAGCGGGGAGCTCCTACAATGAGCAGTTCTTC.

This clonotype has a handful of counts. This sequence may be a read error, since a much larger clone differs from it by one base. V gene TRBV27 combines with J gene TRBJ1-1; D ambiguous. Germline CDR1 is MNHEY and CDR2 is SMNVEV (reference sequence). CDR3 length: 13 residues. The V and J ends lost 0 bases and 1 base respectively, with 3 bases between them. CDR3 region: CASSLSKNTEAFF. CDR3 nucleotides: TGTGCCAGCAGTTTATCAAAGAACACTGAAGCTTTCTTT.

The table lists this clonotype with many counts. This rearrangement joins TRBV19 to TRBJ1-6, with TRBD1 as a possible D gene (6 bases). V gave up 7 bases and J gave up 9 bases, with 19 bases separating them. CDR1 is LNHDA, CDR2 SQIVND, per germline (reference sequence). The CDR3 spans 15 residues. The CDR3 nucleotides read TGTGCCAGTACCACCAGGGGATCTGGGGGTTCACCCCTCCACTTT. It translates to CASTTRGSGGSPLHF.

This clonotype appeared a few times. The V gene is TRBV4-3, the J gene TRBJ2-7; D call uncertain. Germline-derived CDR1 and CDR2 are LGHNA and YSLEER. V lost 1 base, J lost 1 base, and 5 bases lay in between. The CDR3 is 13 amino acids. The CDR3 region has the DNA TGCGCCAGCAGCCAAGGGAATTCCTACGAGCAGTACTTC. It is translated as CASSQGNSYEQYF.

There are many counts of this clonotype. This chain joins TRBV6-6 and TRBJ2-3; the D call may be TRBD1 or TRBD2 (6 bases each). Germline V lookup: CDR1 MNHNY, CDR2 SVGAGI (reference sequence). Trimming left V 10 bases short and J 0 bases short, with 11 bases between. The length of the CDR3 is 13 residues. The CDR3 sequence is CATRGTSTDTQYF. CDR3 coding DNA: TGTGCCACAAGGGGGACTAGCACAGATACGCAGTATTTT.

This clonotype has ten or more counts. The genes are TRBV28 and TRBJ1-2; no reliable D call. The CDR3 contains 14 residues. V was clipped by 0 bases and J by 6 bases, with 11 bases between them. Germline V gene sequence: CDR1 MDHEN, CDR2 SYDVKM. DNA for the CDR3: TGTGCCAGCAGTTTATGGGGCACCGGGAATGGCTACACCTTC. Translated, it gives CASSLWGTGNGYTF.

This clonotype was counted ten times or more. The chain combines TRBV25-1 with TRBJ2-3; TRBD2 matches at 8 bases. The V and J ends lost 5 bases and 4 bases, in that order; junction bases with no gene match: 11. The germline CDR1 and CDR2 sequences are MGHDK and SYGVNS. This CDR3 is 16 amino acids long. CDR3 DNA: TGTGCCAGCAGTCCAAAGAAGGGCGGGAGGCCAGATACGCAGTATTTT. As protein: CASSPKKGGRPDTQYF.

This clonotype occurred many times. The V gene is TRBV4-3, the J gene TRBJ2-1, with D possibly called TRBD1 or TRBD2 (6 bases each). Trimming pared 8 bases from V and 5 bases from J, leaving 16 bases between. Germline lookup yields CDR1 LGHNA and CDR2 YSLEER. The CDR3 is 14 amino acids. The CDR3 region has the DNA TGCGCCAGCTGCCCGGGGGCCCCAAACAATGAGCAGTTCTTC. Translation: CASCPGAPNNEQFF.

There are many counts of this clonotype. The chain links TRBV6-7 to TRBJ2-7; TRBD1 agrees at 8 bases. TRBV6-7 is identified as an open reading frame with a role that is uncertain. V lost 4 bases, J lost 3 bases, and 23 bases stayed unmatched. There are 20 residues in the CDR3. The CDR3 bases are TGTGCCAGCAGTTTACTCGAGTCCCTTACTTTGGACAGGGTGAACTACGAGCAGTACTTC. Translating gives CASSLLESLTLDRVNYEQYF.

This clonotype has just a few counts. The chain carries TRBV6-1 and TRBJ2-3, with 12 nucleotides matching TRBD2. The germline CDR1 and CDR2 sequences are MNHNS and SASEGT. The CDR3 totals 16 residues. The ends lost 6 bases at V and 6 bases at J; junction bases unmatched: 10. CDR3 sequence: CASRTGLAGWKDTQYF. In DNA form, the CDR3 reads TGTGCCAGCAGGACCGGACTAGCGGGGTGGAAGGATACGCAGTATTTT.

The V call is TRBV27, the J call TRBJ1-1, with 9 nucleotides matching TRBD1. The CDR3 spans 15 residues. Per germline, CDR1 MNHEY and CDR2 SMNVEV (reference sequence). The V segment lost 5 bases and the J segment 5 bases; nucleotides outside the gene matches: 9. The CDR3 is CASSPMTGGGTEAFF. CDR3 DNA sequence: TGTGCCAGCAGTCCGATGACAGGGGGGGGGACTGAAGCTTTCTTT.

This clonotype was counted ten times or more. The rearrangement links TRBV6-5 to TRBJ2-2; tentatively, D is TRBD2 (6 bases). Trimming took off 2 bases at V and 3 bases at J, with 10 bases between the two ends. This CDR3 contains 15 residues. Germline CDR1 and CDR2: MNHEY and SVGAGI. The CDR3 bases are TGTGCCAGCAGTTACGGGGGAGGTGACACCGGGGAGCTGTTTTTT. It is translated as CASSYGGGDTGELFF.

This clonotype was detected a few times. This chain connects TRBV7-2 to TRBJ2-3, with TRBD2 matching over 11 bases. Germline V lookup: CDR1 SGHTA, CDR2 FQGNSA. The CDR3 covers 17 residues. The V segment lost 5 bases and the J segment 4 bases; nucleotides outside the gene matches: 11. The CDR3 here is CASSPGTSGLGPDTQYF. The CDR3 DNA reads as TGTGCCAGCAGCCCCGGGACTAGCGGCCTTGGCCCAGATACGCAGTATTTT.